These 11 T cell receptor beta chains originate from one sample sequenced in a study of T cell responses to AZD1222 COVID-19 vaccine. Clones were read by immunoSEQ multiplex PCR, and TCRdb kept only the in-frame ones, dropping some. The table shows approximately 70,000 clones, with around 86% occurring only once. Material: peripheral blood, obtained on day 0 of AZD1222 vaccination. The receptors shown here come from an adult in good health.

The rearrangement uses TRBV5-1 and TRBJ2-2; D is unclear. Germline lookup yields CDR1 SGHRS and CDR2 YFSETQ. Trimming removed 0 bases from V and 0 bases from J, with 9 bases in between. CDR3 length: 16 amino acids. The chain's CDR3 is CASSLEARPNTGELFF. The CDR3 nucleotides read TGCGCCAGCAGCTTGGAGGCTAGGCCGAACACCGGGGAGCTGTTTTTT.

The chain combines TRBV4-1 with TRBJ1-2; D is perhaps TRBD1 (6 bases). Germline CDR1 MGHRA, CDR2 YSYEKL. With 8 bases removed from V and 4 bases from J, the gap between germline ends came to 20 bases. The CDR3 covers 15 residues. Here the CDR3 DNA reads TGCGCCAGCTCACATGGGGGCCAAGAGGGCTATGGCTACACCTTC. It yields the protein CASSHGGQEGYGYTF.

This clone was recorded only once. V is TRBV3-1 (or the pseudogene TRBV3-2) and J is TRBJ2-2; D gene uncertain. CDR1 is LGHDT, CDR2 YNNKEL, per germline (reference sequence). There are 13 residues in the CDR3. The germline V and J ends were trimmed by 7 bases and 1 base, with 7 bases remaining between them. The CDR3 nucleotides are TGTGCCAGCAAGGACGAGAACACCGGGGAGCTGTTTTTT. Protein: CASKDENTGELFF.

The rearrangement links TRBV20-1 to TRBJ2-3, with 8 bases fitting TRBD1. Germline CDR1 reads DFQATT; CDR2 reads SNEGSKA (reference sequence). The junction had 9 bases not matched to a gene; V was cut back by 3 bases and J by 4 bases. The CDR3 loop spans 15 amino acids. This chain's CDR3 is CSASSGRGLADTQYF. The CDR3 nucleotides are TGCAGTGCTAGTTCGGGCAGGGGGCTAGCAGATACGCAGTATTTT.

The chain recombines TRBV12-3 or TRBV12-4 with TRBJ1-2; D uncertain. CDR3 length: 12 amino acids. Trimming stripped 3 bases from V and 10 bases from J, with 12 bases between. CDR3 sequence (DNA): TGTGCCAGCAGTTTTGAGATTTCGGACTACACCTTC. It encodes CASSFEISDYTF.

The rearrangement links TRBV7-9 to TRBJ2-2; no firm D call. Between the trimmed V and J ends, which lost 7 bases and 6 bases, there was a span of 15 bases. The V gene's germline CDR1 is SEHNR and CDR2 FQNEAQ (reference sequence). The CDR3 length is 14 residues. CDR3 sequence (DNA): TGTGCCAGCACCCACACCATAGTAGCCGGGGAGCTGTTTTTT. This translates into CASTHTIVAGELFF. The entire variable domain, with the rest obtained from reference TRBV7-9 and TRBJ2-2, is as follows: DTGVSQNPRHKITKRGQNVTFRCDPISEHNRLYWYRQTLGQGPEFLTYFQNEAQLEKSRLLSDRFSAERPKGSFSTLEIQRTEQGDSAMYLCASTHTIVAGELFFGEGSRLTVL.

The chain is built from TRBV5-1 and TRBJ2-3; D is undetermined. V lost 4 bases to trimming and J lost 3 bases, with 12 bases between them. Germline V gene sequence: CDR1 SGHRS, CDR2 YFSETQ. The CDR3 is 14 residues long. The CDR3 is CASSPTRWTDTQYF. The CDR3 coding sequence is TGCGCCAGCAGCCCGACGCGATGGACAGATACGCAGTATTTT.

The chain joins TRBV7-6 to TRBJ2-4, with D maybe TRBD1 (5 bases). This CDR3 has 15 residues. The germline V gene encodes CDR1 SGHVS and CDR2 FNYEAQ. The V and J ends lost 7 bases and 4 bases respectively, with 17 bases between them. CDR3 DNA sequence: TGTGCCAGCACCCAGGGCCGGTTCGATAAAAACATTCAGTACTTC. It yields the protein CASTQGRFDKNIQYF. Looking up the rest from reference TRBV7-6 and TRBJ2-4 gives the full variable domain: GAGVSQSPRYKVTKRGQDVALRCDPISGHVSLYWYRQALGQGPEFLTYFNYEAQQDKSGLPNDRFSAERPEGSISTLTIQRTEQRDSAMYRCASTQGRFDKNIQYFGAGTRLSVL.

For this clone: One end of the junction varies from germline; a read error may be responsible. J is TRBJ2-3 and V is TRBV9; D possibly corresponds to TRBD1 (6 bases). From germline, CDR1 is SGDLS and CDR2 YYNGEE. The CDR3 is 13 amino acids. CDR3 region: CASSVEWTATQYF. CDR3 nucleotide sequence: TGTGCCAGCAGCGTAGAGTGGACAGCTACGCAGTATTTT.

The chain couples TRBV5-4 to TRBJ2-3; D remains ambiguous. This CDR3 region has 13 residues. Germline V gives CDR1 SGHNT, CDR2 YYREEE (reference sequence). Trimming pared 5 bases from V and 4 bases from J, leaving 11 bases between. The CDR3 region is CASSPTLSDTQYF. The CDR3 DNA is TGTGCCAGCAGTCCGACACTCTCAGATACGCAGTATTTT.

The chain joins TRBV6-5 to TRBJ2-7; 9 nucleotides match TRBD2. CDR1 is MNHEY and CDR2 is SVGAGI in the germline V gene. The CDR3 consists of 16 residues. V lost 0 bases, J lost 3 bases, and 6 bases stayed unmatched. CDR3: CASSYSSAGGHYEQYF. CDR3 bases: TGTGCCAGCAGTTACTCTTCAGCGGGGGGCCACTACGAGCAGTACTTC.